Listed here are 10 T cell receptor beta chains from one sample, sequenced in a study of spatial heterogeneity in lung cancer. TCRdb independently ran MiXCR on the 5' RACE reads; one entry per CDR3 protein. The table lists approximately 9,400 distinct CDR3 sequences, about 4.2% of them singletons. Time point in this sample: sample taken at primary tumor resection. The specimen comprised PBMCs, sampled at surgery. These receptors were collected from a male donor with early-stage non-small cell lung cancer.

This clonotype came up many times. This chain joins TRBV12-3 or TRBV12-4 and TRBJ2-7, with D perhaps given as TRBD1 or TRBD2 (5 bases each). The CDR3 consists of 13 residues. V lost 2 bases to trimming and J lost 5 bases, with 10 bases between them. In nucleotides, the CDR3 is TGTGCCAGCAGTTTACTGGGGGACCACGAGCAGTACTTC. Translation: CASSLLGDHEQYF.

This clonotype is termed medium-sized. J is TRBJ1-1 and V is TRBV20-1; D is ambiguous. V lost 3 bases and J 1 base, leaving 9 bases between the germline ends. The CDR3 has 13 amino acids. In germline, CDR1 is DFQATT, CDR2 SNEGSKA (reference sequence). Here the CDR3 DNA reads TGCAGTGCTAGTCGAGACTCGAACACTGAAGCTTTCTTT. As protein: CSASRDSNTEAFF.

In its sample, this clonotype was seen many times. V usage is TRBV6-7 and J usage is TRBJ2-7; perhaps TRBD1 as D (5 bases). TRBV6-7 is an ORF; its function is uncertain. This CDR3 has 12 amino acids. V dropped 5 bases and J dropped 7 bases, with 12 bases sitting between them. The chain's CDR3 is CASSPTSGEQYV. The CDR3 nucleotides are TGTGCCAGCAGTCCTACCTCAGGGGAGCAGTACGTC.

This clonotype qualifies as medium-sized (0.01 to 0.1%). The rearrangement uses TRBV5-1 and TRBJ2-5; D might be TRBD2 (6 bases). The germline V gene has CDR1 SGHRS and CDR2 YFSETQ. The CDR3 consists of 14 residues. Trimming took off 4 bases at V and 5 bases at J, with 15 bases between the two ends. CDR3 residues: CASSGGLPGETQYF. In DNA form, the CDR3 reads TGCGCCAGCAGCGGAGGGTTGCCCGGGGAGACCCAGTACTTC.

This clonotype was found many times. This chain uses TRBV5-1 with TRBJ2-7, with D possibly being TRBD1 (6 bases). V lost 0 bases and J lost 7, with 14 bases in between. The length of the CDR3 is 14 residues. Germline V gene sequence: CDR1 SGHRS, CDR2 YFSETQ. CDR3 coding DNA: TGCGCCAGCAGCTTGGCCAGGGGTCGTAGTGAGCAGTACTTC. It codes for CASSLARGRSEQYF.

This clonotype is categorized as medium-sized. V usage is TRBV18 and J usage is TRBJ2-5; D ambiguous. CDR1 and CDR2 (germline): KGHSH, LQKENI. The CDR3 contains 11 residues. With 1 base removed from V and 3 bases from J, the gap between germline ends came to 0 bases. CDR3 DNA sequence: TGTGCCAGCTCACCACAAGAGACCCAGTACTTC. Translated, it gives CASSPQETQYF.

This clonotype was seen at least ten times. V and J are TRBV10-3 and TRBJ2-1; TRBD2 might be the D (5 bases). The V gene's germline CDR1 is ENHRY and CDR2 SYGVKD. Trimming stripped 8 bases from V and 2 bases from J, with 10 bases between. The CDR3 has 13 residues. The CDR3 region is CAIRDSAYNEQFF. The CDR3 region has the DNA TGTGCCATCCGGGATAGTGCCTACAATGAGCAGTTCTTC.

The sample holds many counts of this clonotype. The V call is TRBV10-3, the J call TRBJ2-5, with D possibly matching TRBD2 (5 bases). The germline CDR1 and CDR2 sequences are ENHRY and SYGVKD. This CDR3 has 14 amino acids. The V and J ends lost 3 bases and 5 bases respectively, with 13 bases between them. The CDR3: CAISDRLNKETQYF. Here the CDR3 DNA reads TGTGCCATCAGTGATAGACTAAACAAGGAGACCCAGTACTTC.

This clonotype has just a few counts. The CDR3 DNA reads TGTGCCAGCGGAGCGGGTAGGCGGAACACCGGGGAGCTGTTTTTT. This gives the protein CASGAGRRNTGELFF. V usage is TRBV12-3 or TRBV12-4 and J usage is TRBJ2-2, with D possibly TRBD2 on 6 matching bases. The V end lost 8 bases, the J end lost 1 base, and 14 bases lay between the germline ends. This CDR3 contains 15 residues.

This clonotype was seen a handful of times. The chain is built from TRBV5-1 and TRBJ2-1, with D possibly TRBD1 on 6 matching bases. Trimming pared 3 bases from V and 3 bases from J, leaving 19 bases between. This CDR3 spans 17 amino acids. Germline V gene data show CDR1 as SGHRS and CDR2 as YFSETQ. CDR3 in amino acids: CASSSDPGAILYNEQFF. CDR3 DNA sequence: TGCGCCAGCAGCTCCGACCCAGGGGCGATCCTCTACAATGAGCAGTTCTTC.